These 31 T cell receptor beta chains were all obtained from the same sample, sequenced in a study of blood T cell repertoires in COVID-19. Some clones are missing from TCRdb's copy, which holds only in-frame ones; the method was immunoSEQ multiplex PCR. The table lists about 200,000 clones, roughly 90% of them singletons. Material for sequencing was peripheral blood. Receptors originate from a man aged 50 or older with acute or convalescent COVID-19.

The rearrangement joins TRBV5-4 to TRBJ2-3; 8 nucleotides align to TRBD2. Germline assignment: CDR1 SGHNT and CDR2 YYREEE (reference sequence). V lost 4 bases, J lost 2 bases, and 6 bases stayed unmatched. This CDR3 contains 15 residues. As DNA, the CDR3 is TGTGCCAGCAGCCAAGCGGGAGAGCTCACAGATACGCAGTATTTT. Its protein product is CASSQAGELTDTQYF.

Only one count was recorded for this clone. The chain combines TRBV11-3 with TRBJ2-7; D is perhaps TRBD1 (5 bases). CDR3 length equals 13 residues. The V gene's germline CDR1 is SGHNT and CDR2 YENEEA. Trimming left V 1 base short and J 3 bases short, with 7 bases between. The DNA for the CDR3 is TGTGCCAGCAGCTTAGGCAGGGACTACGAGCAGTACTTC. It is translated as CASSLGRDYEQYF. The complete variable domain, with remaining parts taken from reference TRBV11-3 and TRBJ2-7, reads EAGVVQSPRYKIIEKKQPVAFWCNPISGHNTLYWYLQNLGQGPELLIRYENEEAVDDSQLPKDRFSAERLKGVDSTLKIQPAELGDSAVYLCASSLGRDYEQYFGPGTRLTVT.

V gene TRBV28 combines with J gene TRBJ2-3, with TRBD1 matching 8 bases. The trim removed 3 bases at V and 11 bases at J, leaving 7 bases unmatched. Germline CDR1 reads MDHEN; CDR2 reads SYDVKM. The CDR3 spans 13 residues. CDR3 residues: CASSLASDREQYF. The CDR3, as DNA: TGTGCCAGCAGTTTGGCCTCGGACAGGGAGCAGTATTTT.

In its sample, this clone was seen many times. This chain joins TRBV5-5 and TRBJ1-3; D may be TRBD1 (5 bases). The V gene lost 2 bases and the J gene lost 4 bases, with 13 bases spanning the gap. The CDR3 covers 15 residues. CDR1 is SGHKS, CDR2 YYEKEE, per germline (reference sequence). The CDR3 nucleotides are TGTGCCAGCAGCTTAGAAGGGGCGACGGGAAACACCATATATTTT. Residues: CASSLEGATGNTIYF.

This sequence joins TRBV30 and TRBJ2-2; D remains ambiguous. The CDR3 has 11 residues. In germline, CDR1 is GTSNPN, CDR2 SVGIG (reference sequence). The V end lost 6 bases, the J end lost 5 bases, and 7 bases lay between the germline ends. In nucleotides, the CDR3 is TGTGCCTGCCTAGAGACCGGGGAGCTGTTTTTT. Translated: CACLETGELFF. The full variable domain, its missing parts supplied by reference TRBV30 and TRBJ2-2, is SQTIHQWPATLVQPVGSPLSLECTVEGTSNPNLYWYRQAAGRGLQLLFYSVGIGQISSEVPQNLSASRPQDRQFILSSKKLLLSDSGFYLCACLETGELFFGEGSRLTVL.

V usage is TRBV6-2 or TRBV6-3 and J usage is TRBJ1-5; D ambiguous. This CDR3 has 15 amino acids. Trimming stripped 0 bases from V and 1 base from J, with 7 bases between. CDR1 and CDR2 from the germline V gene are MNHEY and SVGEGT. This CDR3 reads CASSYSRGSNQPQHF. The CDR3 region has the DNA TGTGCCAGCAGTTACTCGCGGGGAAGCAATCAGCCCCAGCATTTT.

The rearrangement joins TRBV5-4 to TRBJ2-3; D is unresolved. Between the trimmed V and J ends, which lost 4 bases and 0 bases, there was a span of 6 bases. CDR1 is SGHNT and CDR2 is YYREEE in the germline V gene (reference sequence). This CDR3 region has 13 residues. DNA for the CDR3: TGTGCCAGCAGCACTACTAGCACAGATACGCAGTATTTT. It specifies CASSTTSTDTQYF.

This clone was picked up a small number of times. The chain has TRBV20-1 and TRBJ1-5; D not resolved. Trimming pared 3 bases from V and 6 bases from J, leaving 15 bases between. The CDR3 loop spans 14 amino acids. CDR1 is DFQATT and CDR2 is SNEGSKA in the germline V gene (reference sequence). The CDR3: CSASRGGVGQPQHF. The CDR3 DNA reads as TGCAGTGCTAGTCGCGGCGGGGTGGGTCAGCCCCAGCATTTT.

This clone was found once. This rearrangement joins TRBV11-2 to TRBJ2-1; a weak D match, TRBD2 (5 bases). Trimming shortened V by 5 bases and J by 10 bases, and 12 bases separated the two germline ends. CDR1 is SGHAT and CDR2 is FQNNGV in the germline V gene. CDR3 length: 12 residues. The CDR3 sequence: CASSPPRLEQFF. The CDR3, as DNA: TGTGCCAGCAGCCCCCCCCGACTAGAGCAGTTCTTC. Full variable domain (remainder filled in from reference TRBV11-2 and TRBJ2-1): EAGVAQSPRYKIIEKRQSVAFWCNPISGHATLYWYQQILGQGPKLLIQFQNNGVVDDSQLPKDRFSAERLKGVDSTLKIQPAKLEDSAVYLCASSPPRLEQFFGPGTRLTVL.

The chain recombines TRBV6-5 with TRBJ2-5; weak D call: TRBD1 (6 bases). V was shortened by 6 bases and J by 4 bases, with 9 bases between the two germline ends. The CDR3 is 12 residues long. Germline V CDR1 and CDR2: MNHEY, SVGAGI. This chain's CDR3 is CASSLRGETQYF. DNA for the CDR3: TGTGCCAGCAGCCTCAGGGGAGAGACCCAGTACTTC.

The genes are TRBV6-1 and TRBJ2-3; 12 bases map to TRBD2. Trimming cost V 1 base and J 2 bases; bases outside gene matches: 1. Germline CDR1 and CDR2: MNHNS and SASEGT. The CDR3 is 16 amino acids. The CDR3 spells CASSEGLAGATDTQYF. CDR3 sequence (DNA): TGTGCCAGCAGTGAAGGACTAGCGGGGGCCACAGATACGCAGTATTTT.

The V call is TRBV6-6, the J call TRBJ1-4, with TRBD1 matching 7 bases. The V and J ends lost 5 bases and 0 bases, in that order; junction bases with no gene match: 3. Germline V gives CDR1 MNHNY, CDR2 SVGAGI (reference sequence). The CDR3 extends over 15 amino acids. In nucleotides, the CDR3 is TGTGCCAGCAGTCGTACAGGGGCAACTAATGAAAAACTGTTTTTT. Its protein product is CASSRTGATNEKLFF.

The table lists this clone with a few counts. V usage is TRBV4-3 and J usage is TRBJ1-5; 7 nucleotides line up with TRBD1. Per germline, CDR1 LGHNA and CDR2 YSLEER. CDR3 size: 18 residues. With 0 bases clipped from V and 1 base from J, the junction kept 9 bases outside the gene matches. CDR3 DNA: TGCGCCAGCAGCCAAGATCGCCAGGGGGTTGGGAGCAATCAGCCCCAGCATTTT. This translates into CASSQDRQGVGSNQPQHF.

The genes are TRBV27 and TRBJ1-1, with D possibly TRBD1 on 5 matching bases. In germline, CDR1 is MNHEY, CDR2 SMNVEV (reference sequence). The CDR3 contains 14 residues. V was shortened by 0 bases and J by 4 bases, with 9 bases between the two germline ends. Here the CDR3 DNA reads TGTGCCAGCAGTTTATCTCGGGGGTCCACTGAAGCTTTCTTT. This codes for CASSLSRGSTEAFF.

V gene TRBV7-8 combines with J gene TRBJ2-3, with 11 bases fitting TRBD2. V was clipped by 7 bases and J by 7 bases; unmatched bases: 4. Germline CDR1 is SGHVS and CDR2 is FQNEAQ. The CDR3 extends over 13 amino acids. The CDR3 sequence: CASNSGGANTQYF. Here the CDR3 DNA reads TGTGCCAGCAATAGCGGGGGGGCAAATACGCAGTATTTT.

This clone was seen just once. This sequence joins TRBV7-8 and TRBJ2-5; 7 bases line up with TRBD1. CDR1 SGHVS and CDR2 FQNEAQ come from the germline V gene. V gave up 1 base and J gave up 1 base; unmatched junction bases: 0. The CDR3 spans 14 residues. The CDR3 reads CASSLGDSQETQYF. CDR3 nucleotide sequence: TGTGCCAGCAGCTTAGGGGACAGCCAAGAGACCCAGTACTTC.

The V gene is TRBV30, the J gene TRBJ1-2, with 7 bases matching TRBD1. The CDR3 length is 14 residues. Germline CDR1 and CDR2: GTSNPN and SVGIG (reference sequence). V was clipped by 3 bases and J by 1 base; unmatched bases: 5. The CDR3 loop is CAWRTTGDNYGYTF. The CDR3 bases are TGTGCCTGGAGGACTACAGGGGATAACTATGGCTACACCTTC. Full variable domain (outside the CDR3, taken from reference TRBV30 and TRBJ1-2): SQTIHQWPATLVQPVGSPLSLECTVEGTSNPNLYWYRQAAGRGLQLLFYSVGIGQISSEVPQNLSASRPQDRQFILSSKKLLLSDSGFYLCAWRTTGDNYGYTFGSGTRLTVV.

This chain uses TRBV7-9 with TRBJ1-1; tentative D call: TRBD1 (5 bases). This CDR3 has 15 residues. Germline V gene sequence: CDR1 SEHNR, CDR2 FQNEAQ (reference sequence). V lost 1 base, J lost 3 bases, and 12 bases lay in between. In DNA form, the CDR3 reads TGTGCCAGCAGCTTAGGGGCAGGGAAGCACACTGAAGCTTTCTTT. As protein: CASSLGAGKHTEAFF. The whole variable domain, filled in from reference TRBV7-9 and TRBJ1-1, reads DTGVSQNPRHKITKRGQNVTFRCDPISEHNRLYWYRQTLGQGPEFLTYFQNEAQLEKSRLLSDRFSAERPKGSFSTLEIQRTEQGDSAMYLCASSLGAGKHTEAFFGQGTRLTVV.

The rearrangement joins TRBV5-8 to TRBJ1-5, with D tentatively TRBD1 (6 bases). Looked up from germline, CDR1 is SGHTS and CDR2 is YDEGEE. V gave up 7 bases and J gave up 4 bases, with 15 bases separating them. The CDR3 is made up of 14 amino acids. CDR3 region: CASGAGTTNQPQHF. For the CDR3, the DNA is TGTGCCAGCGGCGCCGGGACAACAAATCAGCCCCAGCATTTT.

The chain combines TRBV21-1 with TRBJ2-3; TRBD2 is taken as the D call from the table, unchecked against the DNA. TRBV21-1 is shown as a pseudogene. The CDR3 loop spans 19 amino acids. In DNA, the CDR3 is TGTGCCAGCAGCAGCCTACTAGCGGGAACTGATTGGTTAGGAGATACGCAGTATTTT. It translates to CASSSLLAGTDWLGDTQYF.

This chain joins TRBV15 and TRBJ2-3; 9 bases align to TRBD1. Losses at the gene ends were 1 base for V and 0 bases for J; bases not matched to a gene: 5. Germline CDR1 and CDR2: LNHNV and YYDKDF (reference sequence). The CDR3 has 17 amino acids. CDR3 in amino acids: CATSRGDRVRSTDTQYF. In DNA form, the CDR3 reads TGTGCCACCAGCAGAGGGGACAGGGTGAGGAGCACAGATACGCAGTATTTT.

The chain links TRBV5-1 to TRBJ2-5, with D possibly matching TRBD2 (6 bases). Germline-derived CDR1 and CDR2 are SGHRS and YFSETQ. This CDR3 spans 13 amino acids. V was trimmed by 3 bases and J by 2 bases, leaving 8 bases between them. In DNA, the CDR3 is TGCGCCAGCAGCTGGGACTTACAAGAGACCCAGTACTTC. Translated, it gives CASSWDLQETQYF. Filled out from reference TRBV5-1 and TRBJ2-5, the complete variable domain reads KAGVTQTPRYLIKTRGQQVTLSCSPISGHRSVSWYQQTPGQGLQFLFEYFSETQRNKGNFPGRFSGRQFSNSRSEMNVSTLELGDSALYLCASSWDLQETQYFGPGTRLLVL.

The V call is TRBV19, the J call TRBJ1-2; TRBD1 is a possible D gene (6 bases). The germline V and J ends were trimmed by 3 bases and 8 bases, with 13 bases remaining between them. The germline V gene has CDR1 LNHDA and CDR2 SQIVND (reference sequence). The CDR3 runs to 13 residues. The CDR3 DNA is TGTGCCAGTAGTATCCAGGGGATTTTCGGCTACACCTTC. Amino acids: CASSIQGIFGYTF.

This clone was detected once. The CDR3 protein is CASSSRLAGGTLQETQYF. The DNA of the CDR3 is TGCGCCAGCAGCAGCCGACTAGCGGGGGGGACACTCCAAGAGACCCAGTACTTC. V is TRBV4-1 and J is TRBJ2-5; 14 bases are shared with TRBD2. The CDR3 length is 18 residues. The germline CDR1 and CDR2 sequences are MGHRA and YSYEKL. The J segment lost 1 base and the V segment lost 5 bases, leaving 9 bases of the junction unmatched.

V and J are TRBV12-3 or TRBV12-4 and TRBJ1-3; D is unresolved. The CDR3 contains 13 residues. The V and J ends lost 3 bases and 0 bases respectively, with 3 bases between them. CDR3 DNA sequence: TGTGCCAGCAGTTTCAGCTCTGGAAACACCATATATTTT. It encodes CASSFSSGNTIYF.

The V call is TRBV9, the J call TRBJ2-3; 13 bases are shared with TRBD2. Per germline, CDR1 SGDLS and CDR2 YYNGEE. The CDR3 spans 20 residues. The V gene end was trimmed by 4 bases and the J gene end by 0 bases; junction bases not matched to a gene: 14. The CDR3 protein is CASSPRSGLAGVTSTDTQYF. The CDR3 DNA sequence: TGTGCCAGCAGCCCGAGATCCGGACTAGCGGGGGTAACTAGCACAGATACGCAGTATTTT.

This chain connects TRBV2 to TRBJ1-1; possible D gene TRBD1, 5 bases. Trimming pared 6 bases from V and 1 base from J, leaving 9 bases between. The CDR3 extends over 13 amino acids. Germline V gene data show CDR1 as SNHLY and CDR2 as FYNNEI. CDR3 sequence: CASRGHENTEAFF. Written as DNA, the CDR3 is TGTGCCAGCAGAGGACACGAGAACACTGAAGCTTTCTTT.

This clone has just one count. The junction departs from germline at one end; a sequencing error may be responsible. J is TRBJ1-2 and V is TRBV19; D gene unclear. The CDR3 runs 13 residues. CDR1 is LNHDA, CDR2 SQIVND, per germline (reference sequence). CDR3 in DNA: TGTGCCAGTAGTATAGTGCCTAAGTATGGCTACACCTTC. This encodes CASSIVPKYGYTF.

CDR3 loop: CASSQSTGGANEKLFF. As DNA, the CDR3 is TGCGCCAGCAGCCAGAGTACAGGGGGAGCTAATGAAAAACTGTTTTTT. V gene TRBV4-1 combines with J gene TRBJ1-4, with 8 nucleotides matching TRBD1. The ends lost 3 bases at V and 3 bases at J; junction bases unmatched: 6. Germline-derived CDR1 and CDR2 are MGHRA and YSYEKL. The CDR3 is made up of 16 amino acids.

The chain links TRBV7-9 to TRBJ2-3; D is possibly TRBD1 (5 bases). This CDR3 spans 13 amino acids. Per the germline V gene, CDR1 is SEHNR and CDR2 is FQNEAQ (reference sequence). Trimming shortened V by 4 bases and J by 6 bases, and 11 bases separated the two germline ends. CDR3 residues: CASSSAGLDTQYF. In DNA form, the CDR3 reads TGTGCCAGCAGCTCGGCAGGGCTCGATACGCAGTATTTT.

This sequence joins TRBV7-9 and TRBJ2-1, with 7 bases identical to TRBD1. With 0 bases clipped from V and 4 bases from J, the junction kept 3 bases outside the gene matches. The germline V gene has CDR1 SEHNR and CDR2 FQNEAQ (reference sequence). The CDR3 loop spans 15 amino acids. The CDR3 bases are TGTGCCAGCAGCTTAGCCCCACAGGGGTACAATGAGCAGTTCTTC. It encodes CASSLAPQGYNEQFF.